Listed here are 5 T cell receptor beta chains from one sample, sequenced in a study of early T cells in non-severe SARS-CoV-2 infection. TCRdb processed the 5' RACE reads anew with MiXCR; each CDR3 protein has one entry. The sample consists of some 91,000 distinct CDR3 sequences, less than 15% of them appearing once. Material for sequencing was whole blood. These receptors all come from an adult who was a healthcare worker with PCR-confirmed SARS-CoV-2 infection or an uninfected control (not recorded which).

The table lists this clonotype with many counts. The V call is TRBV6-6, the J call TRBJ2-5; 11 nucleotides line up with TRBD2. With V trimmed by 5 bases and J by 7 bases, 18 bases remained unmatched. CDR3 length equals 18 residues. Looked up from germline, CDR1 is MNHNY and CDR2 is SVGAGI (reference sequence). As DNA, the CDR3 is TGTGCCAGCAGTAAATCCCTCGGGCCTAGCGGGGGGAAGGTGACCCAGTACTTC. Protein: CASSKSLGPSGGKVTQYF.

This clonotype appeared many times. V is TRBV12-3 or TRBV12-4 and J is TRBJ1-5; possible D gene TRBD1, 5 bases. This CDR3 has 17 amino acids. V lost 6 bases, J lost 6 bases, and 24 bases lay in between. CDR3 sequence reads: CASRGRSRQGVGQPQHF. CDR3 nucleotide sequence: TGTGCCAGCAGGGGCCGTTCTAGGCAGGGAGTGGGTCAGCCCCAGCATTTT.

To note about this clonotype: An end of the junction differs from the germline gene, which may be a read error. The V gene is TRBV7-2, the J gene TRBJ2-7; D may be TRBD1 (6 bases). Germline assignment: CDR1 SGHTA and CDR2 FQGNSA. The CDR3 covers 13 residues. The CDR3 DNA is TGTGTCAGCAGCTTAGAACAGGGCTACGAGCAGTACTTC. The encoded protein is CVSSLEQGYEQYF.

The gene calls are TRBV20-1 and TRBJ1-2; D gene ambiguous. The CDR3 has 13 amino acids. The V gene lost 1 base and the J gene lost 4 bases, with 10 bases spanning the gap. Germline V lookup: CDR1 DFQATT, CDR2 SNEGSKA (reference sequence). The CDR3 bases are TGCAGTGCTAGAGGTCAGGCAGTCTATGGCTACACCTTC. This encodes CSARGQAVYGYTF.

The chain joins TRBV6-2 or TRBV6-3 to TRBJ1-5; a weak D match, TRBD1 (5 bases). Trimming took 8 bases from V and 7 from J, leaving 15 bases between them. The CDR3 contains 13 residues. In germline, CDR1 is MNHEY, CDR2 SVGEGT. CDR3 nucleotide sequence: TGTGCCAGCTGGGGGTCGAGTCGGCAGCCCCAGCATTTT. It yields the protein CASWGSSRQPQHF.